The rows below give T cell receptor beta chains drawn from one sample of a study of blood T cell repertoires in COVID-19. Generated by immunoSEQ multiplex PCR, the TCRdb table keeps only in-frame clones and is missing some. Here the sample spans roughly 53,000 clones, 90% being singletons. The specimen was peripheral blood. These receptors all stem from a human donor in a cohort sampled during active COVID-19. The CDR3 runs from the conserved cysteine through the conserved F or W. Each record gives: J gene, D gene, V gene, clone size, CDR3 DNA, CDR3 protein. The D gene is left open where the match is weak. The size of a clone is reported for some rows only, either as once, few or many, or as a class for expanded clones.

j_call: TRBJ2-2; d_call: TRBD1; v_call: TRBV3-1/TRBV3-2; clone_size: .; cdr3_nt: TGTGCCAGCAGCCCCAGGGGGTTCACCGGGGAGCTGTTTTTT; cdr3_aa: CASSPRGFTGELFF
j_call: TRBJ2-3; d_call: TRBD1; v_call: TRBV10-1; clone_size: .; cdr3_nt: TGCGCCAGCAGCGAACAGGGGATTTCGACAGATACGCAGTATTTT; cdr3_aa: CASSEQGISTDTQYF
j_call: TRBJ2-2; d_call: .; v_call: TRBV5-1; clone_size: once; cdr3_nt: TGCGCCAGCAGCGTCTTGGGGGACACCACCGGGGAGCTGTTTTTT; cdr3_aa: CASSVLGDTTGELFF
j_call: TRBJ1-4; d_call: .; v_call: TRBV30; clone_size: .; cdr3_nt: TGTGCCTGGAGTGTAACCCCCGGGGCAACTAATGAAAAACTGTTTTTT; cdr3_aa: CAWSVTPGATNEKLFF
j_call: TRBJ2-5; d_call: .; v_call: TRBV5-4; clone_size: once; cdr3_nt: TGTGCCAGCAGGCAAGACTTCGGACAAGAGACCCAGTACTTC; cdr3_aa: CASRQDFGQETQYF
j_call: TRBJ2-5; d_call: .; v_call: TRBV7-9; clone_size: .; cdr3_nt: TGTGCCAGCAGCGTCGACGGAGATCTTGGAACCCAGTACTTC; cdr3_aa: CASSVDGDLGTQYF
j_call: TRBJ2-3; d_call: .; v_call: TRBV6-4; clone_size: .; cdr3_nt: TGTGCCAGCAGCGAGGTCTCCTCCCCGGCCGGGAGCCTCTCGGATACGCAGTATTTT; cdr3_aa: CASSEVSSPAGSLSDTQYF
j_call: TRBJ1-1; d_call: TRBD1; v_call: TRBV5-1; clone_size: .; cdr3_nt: TGCGCCAGCAGACTCAGACAGGGGGTGAACACTGAAGCTTTCTTT; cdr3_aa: CASRLRQGVNTEAFF
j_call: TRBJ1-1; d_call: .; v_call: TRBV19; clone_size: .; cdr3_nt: TGTGCCAGTAGTCCGGACAGCATGAACACTGAAGCTTTCTTT; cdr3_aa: CASSPDSMNTEAFF
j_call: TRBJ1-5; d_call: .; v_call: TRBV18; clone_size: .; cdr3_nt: TGTGCCAGCTCACCGGCCCCGGGATTGGGCAATCAGCCCCAGCATTTT; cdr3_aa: CASSPAPGLGNQPQHF
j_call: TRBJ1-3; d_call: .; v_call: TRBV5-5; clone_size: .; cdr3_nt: TGTGCCAGCAGCTCCGGACTGGGGACTGGAAACACCATATATTTT; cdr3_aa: CASSSGLGTGNTIYF
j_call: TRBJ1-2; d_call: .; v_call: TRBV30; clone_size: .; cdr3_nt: TGTGCCTGGAGTCCCCCGGGAAACTATGGCTACACCTTC; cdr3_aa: CAWSPPGNYGYTF
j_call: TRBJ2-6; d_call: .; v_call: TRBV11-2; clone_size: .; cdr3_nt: TGTGCCAGCAGCCCAGATCGTTCTGGGGCCAACGTCCTGACTTTC; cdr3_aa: CASSPDRSGANVLTF
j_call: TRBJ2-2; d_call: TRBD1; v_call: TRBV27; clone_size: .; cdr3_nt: TGTGCCAGCACCTACACCGGGACAGGGGTAACCGGGGAGCTGTTTTTT; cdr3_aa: CASTYTGTGVTGELFF
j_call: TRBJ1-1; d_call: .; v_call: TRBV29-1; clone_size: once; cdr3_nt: TGCAGCGTTCATAGTGGGGGGGCTGAAGCTTTCTTT; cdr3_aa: CSVHSGGAEAFF
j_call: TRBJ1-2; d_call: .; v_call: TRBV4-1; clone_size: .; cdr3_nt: TGCGCCAGCAGCCAAGATTATCCGGCCCTAGCTAACTATGGCTACACCTTC; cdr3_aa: CASSQDYPALANYGYTF
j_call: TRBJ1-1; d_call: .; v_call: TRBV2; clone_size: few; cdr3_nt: TGTGCCAGCAGAGGCGACAGAAACACTGAAGCTTTCTTT; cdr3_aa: CASRGDRNTEAFF
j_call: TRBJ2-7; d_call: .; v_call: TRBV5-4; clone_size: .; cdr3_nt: TGTGCCAGCAGCTTGGAACAGGCCATAGCCCCCGAGCAGTACTTC; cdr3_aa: CASSLEQAIAPEQYF
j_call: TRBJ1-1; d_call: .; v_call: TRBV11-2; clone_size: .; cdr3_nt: TGTGCCAGCAGCTTAGACAGCGGTGAAGCTTTCTTT; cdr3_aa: CASSLDSGEAFF
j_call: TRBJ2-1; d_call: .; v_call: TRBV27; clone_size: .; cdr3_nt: TGTGCCAGCAGTTGGAGCGGCAATGAGCAGTTCTTC; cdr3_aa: CASSWSGNEQFF